This T cell receptor beta chain comes out of a study of control samples from healthy donors and cancer patients. Data came from immunoSEQ multiplex PCR; TCRdb stores just in-frame clones and leaves some out. The table lists about 130,000 clones, almost 95% of them singletons. V shed 3 bases and J shed 7 bases, with 10 bases lying between them. The CDR3 totals 12 residues. Per germline, CDR1 SGHDT and CDR2 YYEEEE. The specimen was PBMCs. The rearrangement joins TRBV5-6 to TRBJ1-2, with unresolved D. The receptor was derived from an older man with head and neck cancer. The chain's CDR3 is CASSSTETGYTF. In nucleotides, the CDR3 is TGTGCCAGCAGCTCAACGGAGACTGGCTACACCTTC.